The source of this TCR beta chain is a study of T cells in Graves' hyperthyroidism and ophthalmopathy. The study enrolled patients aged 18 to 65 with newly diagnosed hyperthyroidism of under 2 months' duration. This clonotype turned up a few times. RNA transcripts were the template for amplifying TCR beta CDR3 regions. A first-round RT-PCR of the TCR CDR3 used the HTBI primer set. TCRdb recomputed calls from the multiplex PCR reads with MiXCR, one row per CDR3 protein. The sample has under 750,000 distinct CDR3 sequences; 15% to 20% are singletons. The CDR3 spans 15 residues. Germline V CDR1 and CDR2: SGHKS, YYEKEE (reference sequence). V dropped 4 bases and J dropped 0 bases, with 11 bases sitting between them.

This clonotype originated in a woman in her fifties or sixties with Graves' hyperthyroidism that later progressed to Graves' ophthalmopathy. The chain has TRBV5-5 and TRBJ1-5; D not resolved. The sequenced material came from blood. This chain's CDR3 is CASSPVGDSNQPQHF. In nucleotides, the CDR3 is TGTGCCAGCAGCCCAGTTGGGGATAGCAATCAGCCCCAGCATTTT. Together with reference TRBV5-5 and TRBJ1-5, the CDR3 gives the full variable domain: DAGVTQSPTHLIKTRGQQVTLRCSPISGHKSVSWYQQVLGQGPQFIFQYYEKEERGRGNFPDRFSARQFPNYSSELNVNALLLGDSALYLCASSPVGDSNQPQHFGDGTRLSIL.